This record looks at one T cell receptor beta chain sequence and its context. The data originate from a study of shared clonotypes between healthy human individuals. About the study: The study enrolled a couple of women and a few men aged 18 to 49.

Germline V gene data show CDR1 as SQVTM and CDR2 as ANQGSEA. V was clipped by 8 bases and J by 4 bases; unmatched bases: 4. The CDR3 has 11 amino acids. Replicate PCRs from sorted subsets contained roughly 190 ng DNA, which is around 30,000 T cell genomes. Assay: immunoSEQ multiplex PCR; the TCRdb copy retains only in-frame clones and omits some. The sample has over 950,000 clones; approximately 80% are singletons. V is TRBV29-1 and J is TRBJ1-1; TRBD1 matches 7 bases. This sequence was found in a young man in good health. Some clones in this sample may be carry-over from other donors' samples. The sequencing sample was made of memory CD4+ T cells from PBMCs. This sample's subset: CD45RA-negative fraction. The CDR3: CSIRTGTEAFF. CDR3 coding DNA: TGCAGCATCCGGACAGGCACTGAAGCTTTCTTT. The whole variable domain, filled in from reference TRBV29-1 and TRBJ1-1, reads SAVISQKPSRDICQRGTSLTIQCQVDSQVTMMFWYRQQPGQSLTLIATANQGSEATYESGFVIDKFPISRPNLTFSTLTVSNMSPEDSSIYLCSIRTGTEAFFGQGTRLTVV.